Below, 30 T cell receptor beta chains from the same sample are listed, as sequenced in a study of molecular identifiers for immune sequencing clone quantification. TCRdb reanalysed the PCR reads using MiXCR and keeps one entry per CDR3 protein. The sample has about half a million distinct CDR3 sequences, over 20% seen once. Sequenced material: naive CD8+ T cells from blood, with Jurkat cell RNA spiked in. Indicated subset: FACS-sorted CD8+CD4-CCR7+CD45RA+ naive T cells. The receptors stem from a human donor in good health. Some libraries in this study had Jurkat cell RNA spiked in.

This clonotype was seen many times. V is TRBV5-1 and J is TRBJ1-1, with D maybe TRBD1 (5 bases). This CDR3 is 14 amino acids long. Trimming removed 2 bases from V and 1 base from J, with 9 bases in between. Germline CDR1 SGHRS, CDR2 YFSETQ. The DNA for the CDR3 is TGCGCCAGCAGCTTAGGACACACGAACACTGAAGCTTTCTTT. As protein: CASSLGHTNTEAFF.

This clonotype was recorded at least ten times. V and J are TRBV12-3 or TRBV12-4 and TRBJ2-5; TRBD1 agrees at 8 bases. This CDR3 has 14 residues. The junction had 5 bases not matched to a gene; V was cut back by 4 bases and J by 4 bases. CDR3 protein: CASSSQGERETQYF. The CDR3 bases are TGTGCCAGCAGTTCACAGGGGGAGAGAGAGACCCAGTACTTC.

Ten or more counts support this clonotype. The chain employs TRBV4-1 and TRBJ1-1; D remains unclear. CDR1 MGHRA and CDR2 YSYEKL come from the germline V gene. V dropped 1 base and J dropped 1 base, with 4 bases sitting between them. The CDR3 totals 13 residues. CDR3 sequence reads: CASSQVSNTEAFF. CDR3 bases: TGCGCCAGCAGCCAAGTCTCGAACACTGAAGCTTTCTTT.

The chain is built from TRBV6-2 or TRBV6-3 and TRBJ2-3; D not certain. Trimming took 2 bases from V and 2 from J, leaving 8 bases between them. Germline V gene sequence: CDR1 MNHEY, CDR2 SVGEGT. The CDR3 is 14 residues long. DNA of the CDR3: TGTGCCAGCAGTTACAAACTCACCACAGATACGCAGTATTTT. Its protein product is CASSYKLTTDTQYF.

The table lists this clonotype with many counts. A single base separates this from a much larger clone, so it may be a read error. The chain employs TRBV27 and TRBJ2-3; a weak D match, TRBD1 (5 bases). The CDR3 runs 11 residues. Trimming took 3 bases from V and 8 from J, leaving 6 bases between them. Germline V CDR1 and CDR2: MNHEY, SMNVEV (reference sequence). CDR3 protein: CASSFGATQYF. The CDR3 nucleotides read TGTGCCAGCAGTTTTGGGGCTACGCAGTATTTT.

This clonotype was seen repeatedly, ten times or more. This chain links TRBV27 with TRBJ1-5; no clear D. Trimming took off 6 bases at V and 2 bases at J, with 11 bases between the two ends. CDR1 MNHEY and CDR2 SMNVEV come from the germline V gene (reference sequence). The CDR3 is 14 amino acids. In DNA form, the CDR3 reads TGTGCCAGCAGACTGGGTGTCGGCAATCAGCCCCAGCATTTT. Translated, it gives CASRLGVGNQPQHF.

This clonotype has just a few counts. The chain is built from TRBV19 and TRBJ2-1; D is ambiguous. V dropped 2 bases and J dropped 7 bases, with 6 bases sitting between them. The CDR3 spans 12 residues. The germline V gene encodes CDR1 LNHDA and CDR2 SQIVND (reference sequence). The CDR3 region has the DNA TGTGCCAGTAGTATACCACAGAATGAGCAGTTCTTC. This sequence encodes CASSIPQNEQFF.

The count of this clonotype is one. Being one base from a much bigger clone, this may be a read error. The chain joins TRBV7-9 to TRBJ2-7; 8 bases are a match to TRBD2. The CDR3 is made up of 19 amino acids. The V segment lost 2 bases and the J segment 2 bases; nucleotides outside the gene matches: 17. Germline V gene lookup returns CDR1 SEHNR and CDR2 FQNEAQ (reference sequence). The CDR3 here is CASSLTDVRTSRRAYEQYF. In DNA form, the CDR3 reads TGTGCCAGCAGCTTAACTGACGTGAGGACTAGCAGGAGGGCCTACGAGCAGTACTTC.

This clonotype was counted only a few times. The chain links TRBV6-2 or TRBV6-3 to TRBJ2-7, with no clear D. V lost 7 bases, J lost 6 bases, and 16 bases lay in between. Per the germline V gene, CDR1 is MNHEY and CDR2 is SVGEGT. This CDR3 spans 13 amino acids. The CDR3 protein is CASTIDSRGEQYF. CDR3 coding DNA: TGTGCCAGCACTATAGACTCACGCGGCGAGCAGTACTTC.

This clonotype occurred a few times. The rearrangement links TRBV19 to TRBJ1-3, with D unresolved. The CDR3 is made up of 15 amino acids. Trimming took off 6 bases at V and 0 bases at J, with 12 bases between the two ends. From germline, CDR1 is LNHDA and CDR2 SQIVND (reference sequence). Here the CDR3 DNA reads TGTGCCAGTAGCAATGGGGTCATCTCTGGAAACACCATATATTTT. Residues: CASSNGVISGNTIYF.

The J gene is TRBJ2-7, the V gene TRBV7-9, with unresolved D. CDR3 length: 16 residues. CDR1 is SEHNR and CDR2 is FQNEAQ in the germline V gene (reference sequence). V lost 5 bases, J lost 0 bases, and 17 bases lay in between. In DNA form, the CDR3 reads TGTGCCAGCAGCCATGCGTTCCAAGGGTACTCCTACGAGCAGTACTTC. Protein sequence: CASSHAFQGYSYEQYF. Full variable domain (rest looked up from reference TRBV7-9 and TRBJ2-7): DTGVSQNPRHKITKRGQNVTFRCDPISEHNRLYWYRQTLGQGPEFLTYFQNEAQLEKSRLLSDRFSAERPKGSFSTLEIQRTEQGDSAMYLCASSHAFQGYSYEQYFGPGTRLTVT.

This clonotype was seen more than once but under ten times. The V and J genes are TRBV19 and TRBJ2-7, with D maybe TRBD1 (5 bases). Germline assignment: CDR1 LNHDA and CDR2 SQIVND (reference sequence). The CDR3 runs to 13 residues. Trimming left V 3 bases short and J 0 bases short, with 6 bases between. The CDR3 region is CASSMTVSYEQYF. The DNA for the CDR3 is TGTGCCAGTAGTATGACAGTCTCCTACGAGCAGTACTTC.

This clonotype was seen a few times. This chain uses TRBV7-9 with TRBJ1-4; the D is unclear. Germline CDR1 reads SEHNR; CDR2 reads FQNEAQ (reference sequence). Between the trimmed V and J ends, which lost 1 base and 4 bases, there was a span of 4 bases. The CDR3 consists of 13 residues. CDR3 sequence: CASSLDLNEKLFF. DNA for the CDR3: TGTGCCAGCAGCTTAGACCTTAATGAAAAACTGTTTTTT.

The chain is built from TRBV7-9 and TRBJ2-3, with 8 bases identical to TRBD1. The junction had 6 bases not matched to a gene; V was cut back by 4 bases and J by 0 bases. Germline CDR1 SEHNR, CDR2 FQNEAQ (reference sequence). There are 16 residues in the CDR3. The CDR3 DNA follows: TGTGCCAGCAGCTCACTGGACAGGGTGAGCACAGATACGCAGTATTTT. Its translation is CASSSLDRVSTDTQYF.

This clonotype was picked up many times. The rearrangement joins TRBV14 to TRBJ2-7; unclear D gene. V lost 0 bases and J 6 bases, leaving 9 bases between the germline ends. Germline-derived CDR1 and CDR2 are SGHDN and FVKESK. The CDR3 consists of 13 residues. As DNA, the CDR3 is TGTGCCAGCAGCCAAGACTTTGGGGTCGAGCAGTACTTC. It encodes CASSQDFGVEQYF.

This clonotype came up many times. The genes are TRBV7-3 and TRBJ2-2; tentatively, D is TRBD2 (6 bases). In germline, CDR1 is SGHTA, CDR2 FQGTGA. Trimming removed 5 bases from V and 5 bases from J, with 12 bases in between. The CDR3 covers 14 residues. CDR3 in amino acids: CASSKTSWTGELFF. CDR3 nucleotides: TGTGCCAGCAGCAAGACTAGTTGGACCGGGGAGCTGTTTTTT.

V and J are TRBV27 and TRBJ2-7; tentatively, D is TRBD1 or TRBD2 (5 bases each). The CDR3 runs to 13 residues. V gave up 4 bases and J gave up 3 bases, with 10 bases separating them. Germline V gene sequence: CDR1 MNHEY, CDR2 SMNVEV (reference sequence). The CDR3 DNA reads as TGTGCCAGCAGTTCCAGGGACCACTACGAGCAGTACTTC. It yields the protein CASSSRDHYEQYF.

V usage is TRBV9 and J usage is TRBJ2-1, with 8 bases identical to TRBD2. Germline V gene sequence: CDR1 SGDLS, CDR2 YYNGEE. V gave up 4 bases and J gave up 9 bases; unmatched junction bases: 6. The CDR3 totals 13 residues. The CDR3 is CASSRGGGGEQFF. As DNA, the CDR3 is TGTGCCAGCAGCCGGGGGGGCGGGGGTGAGCAGTTCTTC. Using reference TRBV9 and TRBJ2-1 for the parts outside the CDR3, the full variable domain is DSGVTQTPKHLITATGQRVTLRCSPRSGDLSVYWYQQSLDQGLQFLIQYYNGEERAKGNILERFSAQQFPDLHSELNLSSLELGDSALYFCASSRGGGGEQFFGPGTRLTVL.

This clonotype has just a few counts. The rearrangement uses TRBV20-1 and TRBJ2-7; the match to TRBD2 covers 9 bases. The germline gives CDR1 DFQATT, CDR2 SNEGSKA (reference sequence). There are 15 residues in the CDR3. The V and J ends lost 0 bases and 3 bases, in that order; junction bases with no gene match: 6. CDR3 in DNA: TGCAGTGCTAGAGATCTTCAGCGGGAGGTCTACGAGCAGTACTTC. Its protein product is CSARDLQREVYEQYF.

The sample holds one count of this clonotype. This may come from a read error, since a much larger clone is one base off. The chain carries TRBV19 and TRBJ2-7, with 7 bases identical to TRBD1. The CDR3 contains 15 residues. From germline, CDR1 is LNHDA and CDR2 SQIVND (reference sequence). J was trimmed by 0 bases and V by 3 bases; bases with no gene match: 5. This chain's CDR3 is CASSMIGGASYEQYF. The CDR3 nucleotides are TGTGCCAGTAGTATGATAGGGGGCGCCTCCTACGAGCAGTACTTC.

The table lists this clonotype with a few counts. The chain is built from TRBV4-1 and TRBJ1-5; no reliable D call. Deletions cut 2 bases from V and 0 bases from J, with 8 bases between. There are 15 residues in the CDR3. Per the germline V gene, CDR1 is MGHRA and CDR2 is YSYEKL. For the CDR3, the DNA is TGCGCCAGCAGCCAACAACCATATAGCAATCAGCCCCAGCATTTT. This translates into CASSQQPYSNQPQHF.

The chain is built from TRBV3-1 and TRBJ2-7; D is undetermined. Germline CDR1 is LGHDT and CDR2 is YNNKEL (reference sequence). This CDR3 is 14 amino acids long. V was trimmed by 1 base and J by 2 bases, leaving 9 bases between them. This chain's CDR3 is CASSQVTTAYEQYF. In nucleotides, the CDR3 is TGTGCCAGCAGCCAAGTTACGACTGCCTACGAGCAGTACTTC.

This clonotype was seen repeatedly, ten times or more. As DNA, the CDR3 is TGTGCCAGCAGTCCCTGGACAGCAACTAATGAAAAACTGTTTTTT. It is translated as CASSPWTATNEKLFF. This chain joins TRBV12-3 or TRBV12-4 and TRBJ1-4; a possible D gene is TRBD1 (6 bases). V dropped 5 bases and J dropped 0 bases, with 10 bases sitting between them. This CDR3 spans 15 amino acids.

About this clonotype itself: A much bigger clone sits one base away, suggesting this may be a read error. The chain links TRBV3-1 to TRBJ2-3, with a tentative D call TRBD1 (6 bases). Germline-derived CDR1 and CDR2 are LGHDT and YNNKEL (reference sequence). This CDR3 contains 15 residues. Between the trimmed V and J ends, which lost 4 bases and 4 bases, there was a span of 15 bases. CDR3 in amino acids: CASSPWGRTADTQYF. The CDR3 DNA reads as TGTGCCAGCAGCCCCTGGGGCCGGACAGCAGATACGCAGTATTTT.

In its sample, this clonotype was seen a few times. This chain joins TRBV5-4 and TRBJ2-3; possible D gene TRBD2, 5 bases. CDR1 is SGHNT, CDR2 YYREEE, per germline (reference sequence). The CDR3 totals 17 residues. V was pared by 0 bases and J by 1 base, with 15 bases between. The CDR3 loop reads CASSLEALLGGTDTQYF. The DNA of the CDR3 is TGTGCCAGCAGCTTGGAGGCCCTGCTCGGGGGCACAGATACGCAGTATTTT.

The sample holds one count of this clonotype. Compared with germline, one end of the junction differs, possibly owing to a read error. The V gene is TRBV7-6, the J gene TRBJ2-7; D perhaps matches TRBD2 (5 bases). The CDR3 is made up of 15 amino acids. Germline loops: CDR1 SGHVS, CDR2 FNYEAQ. The CDR3, as DNA: TGTGCCAGCAGCTCGGGCGGCGGGTCTCACTACGAGCGGTACTTC. Translating gives CASSSGGGSHYERYF. The full variable domain, rest sourced from reference TRBV7-6 and TRBJ2-7, is GAGVSQSPRYKVTKRGQDVALRCDPISGHVSLYWYRQALGQGPEFLTYFNYEAQQDKSGLPNDRFSAERPEGSISTLTIQRTEQRDSAMYRCASSSGGGSHYERYFGPGTRLTVT.

This clonotype has just a few counts. The chain carries TRBV2 and TRBJ1-4; 11 bases map to TRBD1. This CDR3 region has 18 residues. J lost 3 bases, V lost 7 bases, and 13 bases had no gene match. Germline loops: CDR1 SNHLY, CDR2 FYNNEI. The CDR3 region is CASKPLFGTGGPNEKLFF. CDR3 nucleotides: TGTGCCAGCAAGCCCCTTTTCGGGACAGGGGGGCCTAATGAAAAACTGTTTTTT.

This clonotype has just a few counts. The gene calls are TRBV24-1 and TRBJ1-1, with D uncertain. CDR1 is KGHDR and CDR2 is SFDVKD in the germline V gene. CDR3 length: 13 residues. V lost 7 bases and J 4 bases, leaving 12 bases between the germline ends. The CDR3, as DNA: TGTGCCACCAGAGAAACGGGCGGCACTGAAGCTTTCTTT. Its translation is CATRETGGTEAFF.

The chain couples TRBV7-8 to TRBJ2-1; TRBD2 might be the D (5 bases). Trimming stripped 5 bases from V and 9 bases from J, with 17 bases between. The CDR3 covers 14 residues. Germline V lookup: CDR1 SGHVS, CDR2 FQNEAQ. The CDR3, as DNA: TGTGCCAGCAGCGCGATCCCAGCGAGGGTTGAGCAGTTCTTC. Translation gives CASSAIPARVEQFF.

In DNA form, the CDR3 reads TGTGCCAGCAGTTTTATTGGGCATGAGCAGTTCTTC. Protein product: CASSFIGHEQFF. The chain couples TRBV27 to TRBJ2-1; D gene uncertain. The CDR3 has 12 residues. The V end was cut by 3 bases, the J end by 8 bases, with 8 bases between. The germline V gene has CDR1 MNHEY and CDR2 SMNVEV (reference sequence).